One sample yielded the 10 T cell receptor beta chains listed below, sequenced in a study of shared clonotypes between healthy human individuals. Generated by immunoSEQ multiplex PCR, the TCRdb table keeps only in-frame clones and is missing some. Here the sample spans under 1,100,000 clones, approximately 68% being singletons. Sequencing was done on a sample of memory CD4+ T cells sorted from blood. Subset reported: CD45RA-negative fraction. All receptors come from a man between 18 and 29 years old in good health.

The V gene is TRBV4-3, the J gene TRBJ1-1, with a weak D call TRBD1 (6 bases). Germline V gene sequence: CDR1 LGHNA, CDR2 YSLEER. Deletions cut 4 bases from V and 1 base from J, with 19 bases between. This CDR3 comprises 17 residues. The CDR3 coding sequence is TGCGCCAGCAGCCCCGAAAGAGGACAGATAGAGAACACTGAAGCTTTCTTT. It codes for CASSPERGQIENTEAFF.

The genes are TRBV14 and TRBJ2-7; D may correspond to TRBD1 or TRBD2 (5 bases each). With 4 bases removed from V and 6 bases from J, the gap between germline ends came to 13 bases. The germline V gene encodes CDR1 SGHDN and CDR2 FVKESK. The length of the CDR3 is 13 residues. CDR3 nucleotides: TGTGCCAGCAGCCTTCGACGGGGCGGCGAGCAGTACTTC. Its protein is CASSLRRGGEQYF.

This clone was seen a handful of times. The chain joins TRBV18 to TRBJ2-5; TRBD2 agrees at 9 bases. Trimming took 4 bases from V and 0 from J; bases not matched to a gene: 6. This CDR3 region has 16 residues. Germline V gene data show CDR1 as KGHSH and CDR2 as LQKENI. CDR3 DNA sequence: TGTGCCAGCTCACGCCCTAGCGGGGCAAACCAAGAGACCCAGTACTTC. This gives the protein CASSRPSGANQETQYF.

This chain links TRBV6-5 with TRBJ2-5; perhaps TRBD2 as D (6 bases). This CDR3 region has 14 residues. V was trimmed by 2 bases and J by 5 bases, leaving 12 bases between them. Germline V gene data show CDR1 as MNHEY and CDR2 as SVGAGI. The CDR3 DNA reads TGTGCCAGCAGTTACCCGGGACTGCGGGAGACCCAGTACTTC. It is translated as CASSYPGLRETQYF.

This clone was found once. V usage is TRBV19 and J usage is TRBJ2-2, with D possibly matching TRBD2 (5 bases). The CDR3 has 16 residues. Looked up from germline, CDR1 is LNHDA and CDR2 is SQIVND (reference sequence). V was clipped by 8 bases and J by 1 base, with 17 bases between them. The CDR3 region has the DNA TGTGCCAGTTTCACCGGTGCTAGCTGGAACACCGGGGAGCTGTTTTTT. This sequence encodes CASFTGASWNTGELFF.

Remarks on this clone: The same CDR3 also results from other DNA sequences found in this sample. The chain's CDR3 is CSVDRGNTDTQYF. The CDR3 DNA sequence: TGCAGCGTTGACAGGGGCAACACAGATACGCAGTATTTT. This chain links TRBV29-1 with TRBJ2-3, with D possibly TRBD1 on 6 matching bases. The length of the CDR3 is 13 residues. The V and J ends lost 3 bases and 2 bases respectively, with 9 bases between them. Germline V gives CDR1 SQVTM, CDR2 ANQGSEA.

This chain joins TRBV10-3 and TRBJ2-3; 11 bases align to TRBD2. The length of the CDR3 is 16 residues. Germline CDR1 reads ENHRY; CDR2 reads SYGVKD. With 5 bases clipped from V and 2 bases from J, the junction kept 6 bases outside the gene matches. CDR3: CAISPGLAGYTDTQYF. In DNA, the CDR3 is TGTGCCATCAGTCCCGGACTAGCGGGTTACACAGATACGCAGTATTTT.

About this clone: The sample contains more than one DNA sequence encoding this CDR3. This chain joins TRBV20-1 and TRBJ2-7; D call uncertain. CDR1 is DFQATT and CDR2 is SNEGSKA in the germline V gene (reference sequence). The V end was cut by 1 base, the J end by 5 bases, with 3 bases between. The CDR3 is made up of 10 amino acids. The CDR3 DNA reads as TGCAGTGCTAGAGCAGACGAGCAGTACTTC. Its protein product is CSARADEQYF.

The chain couples TRBV10-1 to TRBJ1-6; no definite D call. Between the trimmed V and J ends, which lost 6 bases and 0 bases, there was a span of 9 bases. CDR1 and CDR2 (germline): WNHNN, SYGVQD (reference sequence). The CDR3 extends over 15 amino acids. CDR3 sequence (DNA): TGCGCCAGCAGAGAACAGAGCTCCTATAATTCACCCCTCCACTTT. Its translation: CASREQSSYNSPLHF.

On this clone: The same CDR3 arises from other DNA sequences in this sample as well. The CDR3: CASSSGLAGAYEQYF. The CDR3 nucleotides read TGTGCCAGCAGCTCGGGCCTAGCGGGGGCCTACGAGCAGTACTTC. The chain links TRBV7-2 to TRBJ2-7; TRBD2 matches at 10 bases. J lost 2 bases, V lost 4 bases, and 5 bases had no gene match. This CDR3 has 15 amino acids. Germline values: CDR1 SGHTA, CDR2 FQGNSA.